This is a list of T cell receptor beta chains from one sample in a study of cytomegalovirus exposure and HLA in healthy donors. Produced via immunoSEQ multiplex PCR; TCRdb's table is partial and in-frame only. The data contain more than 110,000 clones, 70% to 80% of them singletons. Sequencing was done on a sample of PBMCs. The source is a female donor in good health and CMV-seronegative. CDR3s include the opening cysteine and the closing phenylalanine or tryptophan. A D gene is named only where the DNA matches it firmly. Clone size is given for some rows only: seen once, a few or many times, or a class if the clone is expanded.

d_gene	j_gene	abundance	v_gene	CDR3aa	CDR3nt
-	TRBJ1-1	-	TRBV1	CTRGDSEAFF	TGCACCAGAGGGGACAGTGAAGCTTTCTTT
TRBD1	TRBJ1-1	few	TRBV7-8	CASSGPRGQRTEAFF	TGTGCCAGCAGCGGACCCCGGGGACAGAGGACTGAAGCTTTCTTT
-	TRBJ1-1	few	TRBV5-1	CASSLERGNTEAFF	TGCGCCAGCAGCTTGGAGCGGGGGAACACTGAAGCTTTCTTT
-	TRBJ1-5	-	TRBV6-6	CASYGAGANQPQHF	TGTGCCAGCTACGGGGCAGGGGCCAATCAGCCCCAGCATTTT
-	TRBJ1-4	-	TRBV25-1	CASSEFGRNEKLFF	TGTGCCAGCAGTGAATTTGGCAGGAATGAAAAACTGTTTTTT
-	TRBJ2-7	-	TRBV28	CASSLYAGALREQYF	TGTGCCAGCAGCCTCTACGCGGGGGCATTGCGGGAGCAGTACTTC
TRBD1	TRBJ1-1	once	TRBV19	CASSKDRGGEAFF	TGTGCCAGTAGTAAGGACAGGGGCGGTGAAGCTTTCTTT
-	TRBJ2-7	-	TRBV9	CASSVEEGYEQYF	TGTGCCAGCAGCGTAGAGGAGGGATACGAGCAGTACTTC
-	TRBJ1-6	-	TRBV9	CASSVDGRRGSPLHF	TGTGCCAGCAGCGTAGACGGCAGGAGGGGATCACCCCTCCACTTT
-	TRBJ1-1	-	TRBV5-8	CASRRLTYLNTEAFF	TGTGCCAGCAGACGCCTGACATATTTGAACACTGAAGCTTTCTTT
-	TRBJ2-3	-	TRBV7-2	CASSLDSMPSNTQYF	TGTGCCAGCAGCTTAGATAGTATGCCGTCGAATACGCAGTATTTT
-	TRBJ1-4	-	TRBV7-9	CASSSNRGGGEKLFF	TGTGCCAGCAGCTCCAATCGGGGGGGAGGCGAAAAACTGTTTTTT
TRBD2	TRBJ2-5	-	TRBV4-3	CASSLGTSGGETQYF	TGCGCCAGCAGCCTCGGGACTAGCGGGGGAGAGACCCAGTACTTC
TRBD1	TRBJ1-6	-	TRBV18	CASSPAFDRGNSPLHF	TGTGCCAGCTCACCAGCTTTTGACAGGGGTAATTCACCCCTCCACTTT
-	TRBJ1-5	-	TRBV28	CASSLGGYVGIGPQHF	TGTGCCAGCAGCCTAGGGGGATACGTAGGAATCGGGCCCCAGCATTTT
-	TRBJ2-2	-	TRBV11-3	CASSLGSNTGELFF	TGTGCCAGCAGCTTAGGCAGTAACACCGGGGAGCTGTTTTTT
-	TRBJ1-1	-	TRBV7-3	CASSLLQGNTEAFF	TGTGCCAGCAGCCTTTTACAGGGTAACACTGAAGCTTTCTTT
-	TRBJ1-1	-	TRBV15	CATSRRDNRDFFF	TGTGCCACCAGCAGACGGGACAACAGGGATTTTTTCTTT
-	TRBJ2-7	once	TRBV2	CASSLDSRYYEQYF	TGTGCCAGCAGTCTGGACTCAAGATACTACGAGCAGTACTTC
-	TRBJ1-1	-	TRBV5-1	CASSLEAQGEAFF	TGCGCCAGCAGCTTGGAGGCTCAGGGGGAAGCTTTCTTT
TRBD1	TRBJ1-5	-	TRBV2	CASSYRTGAVQPQHF	TGTGCCAGCAGTTACAGAACAGGGGCCGTTCAGCCCCAGCATTTT
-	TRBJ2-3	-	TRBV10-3	CAISVVEDTQYF	TGTGCCATCAGTGTAGTTGAAGATACGCAGTATTTT
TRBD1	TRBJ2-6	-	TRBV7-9	CASRAGQGSGANVLTF	TGTGCCAGCAGGGCGGGACAGGGATCCGGGGCCAACGTCCTGACTTTC
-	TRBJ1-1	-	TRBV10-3	CATGMNTEAFF	TGTGCCACGGGGATGAACACTGAAGCTTTCTTT
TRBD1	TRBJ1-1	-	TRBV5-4	CASSPGQKNTEAFF	TGTGCCAGCAGCCCGGGACAGAAAAACACTGAAGCTTTCTTT
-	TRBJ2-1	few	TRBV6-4	CASSESLAVSSYNEQFF	TGTGCCAGCAGTGAAAGTTTAGCGGTTAGCTCCTACAATGAGCAGTTCTTC
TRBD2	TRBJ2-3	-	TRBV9	CASSRRAGGSTDTQYF	TGTGCCAGCAGCCGGCGAGCGGGGGGAAGCACAGATACGCAGTATTTT
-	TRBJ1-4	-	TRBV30	CAWSPGGGEKLFF	TGTGCCTGGAGCCCTGGGGGAGGCGAAAAACTGTTTTTT
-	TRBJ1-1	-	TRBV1	CTSSQFGQGDTEAFF	TGCACCAGCAGCCAGTTTGGACAGGGGGATACTGAAGCTTTCTTT
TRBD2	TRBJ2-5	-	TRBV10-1	CASPKGPGTSEETQYF	TGCGCCAGCCCTAAAGGGCCAGGGACTAGCGAAGAGACCCAGTACTTC
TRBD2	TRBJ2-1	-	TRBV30	CAWSEGTKNYNEQFF	TGTGCCTGGAGTGAGGGGACTAAGAACTACAATGAGCAGTTCTTC
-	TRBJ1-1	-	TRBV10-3	CAISESSRNTEAFF	TGTGCCATCAGTGAGTCCTCCAGGAACACTGAAGCTTTCTTT
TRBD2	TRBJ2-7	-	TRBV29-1	CSVWGRTGLAGSFTYEQYF	TGCAGCGTCTGGGGACGTACGGGACTAGCGGGATCCTTCACCTACGAGCAGTACTTC
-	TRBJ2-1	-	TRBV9	CASSVDGLAGGEQFF	TGTGCCAGCAGCGTAGATGGGTTGGCAGGAGGTGAGCAGTTCTTC
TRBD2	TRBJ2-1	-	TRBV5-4	CASSTGLATDEQFF	TGTGCCAGCAGCACCGGACTAGCGACTGATGAGCAGTTCTTC
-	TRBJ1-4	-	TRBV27	CASNPGVGEKLFF	TGTGCCAGCAACCCAGGGGTGGGTGAAAAACTGTTTTTT
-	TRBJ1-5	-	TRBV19	CASSPGVNQPQHF	TGTGCCAGTAGTCCAGGGGTCAATCAGCCCCAGCATTTT